The T cell receptor (beta chain) described here comes from a study of molecular identifiers for immune sequencing clone quantification. CDR1 is MGHDK, CDR2 SYGVNS, per germline. J was trimmed by 6 bases and V by 4 bases; bases with no gene match: 8. The CDR3 runs 15 residues. This clonotype was recorded at least ten times. Its antigen remains unidentified. Naive CD8 T cells were picked out by sorting for CD8+CD4-CCR7+CD45RA+. General observations from the study: Barcode-sharing identical TCR molecules could underestimate highly expanded clone sizes. Single-cell amounts of spiked Jurkat TCR RNA were reportedly detectable among about a million naive cells.

It was with previously described methods and listed TCR primers that bulk TCR libraries were made. TCRdb re-analysed the PCR reads in MiXCR, keeping a single row per CDR3 protein. The sample lists some 650,000 distinct CDR3 sequences, roughly 21% occurring once. The sequence derives from a human donor in good health. Some libraries in this study had Jurkat cell RNA spiked in. Sequencing was performed on naive CD8+ T cells from blood, with Jurkat cell RNA spiked in. Stated subset: FACS-sorted CD8+CD4-CCR7+CD45RA+ naive T cells. This rearrangement joins TRBV25-1 to TRBJ1-5; 8 bases map to TRBD1. CDR3 loop: CASSAETGGGQPQHF. CDR3 coding DNA: TGTGCCAGCAGTGCAGAAACAGGGGGTGGTCAGCCCCAGCATTTT.